This TCR beta chain derives from a study of T-cell memory formation after mild COVID-19. Looking at the study overall: TCR clusters were mostly donor specific.

The study, taken as a whole, reports: There was no confirmation that second-wave clones peaking on day 37 were SARS-CoV-2 specific. Those CD4+ clones that contracted were mainly in CM and EM (CD8+ ones in EMRA). Pre-infection memory contained some responding clones, which suggested that cross-reactive memory had joined.

A single record per CDR3 protein comes from TCRdb applying MiXCR to the 5' RACE reads. The repertoire holds around 210,000 distinct CDR3 sequences, around 9.5% seen once, with about 3.8% in the top ten. Germline CDR1 SGHTA, CDR2 FQGNSA. This CDR3 is built from 14 residues. V shed 6 bases and J shed 7 bases, with 19 bases lying between them. As regards this clonotype: Its cognate antigen is unknown.

The sequence was collected from a man aged 18-30 years who had mild COVID-19 (a few samples of this study predate the infection). Cell type and time point are not known. The V call is TRBV7-2, the J call TRBJ2-7; D not certain. Sequenced: PBMCs or a T cell subset sorted from them (not recorded which). The CDR3 DNA is TGTGCCAGCAGGCTCATAGCTACCTCTGGGGAGCAGTACTTC. This encodes CASRLIATSGEQYF. Using reference TRBV7-2 and TRBJ2-7 for the parts outside the CDR3, the full variable domain is GAGVSQSPSNKVTEKGKDVELRCDPISGHTALYWYRQSLGQGLEFLIYFQGNSAPDKSGLPSDRFSAERTGGSVSTLTIQRTQQEDSAVYLCASRLIATSGEQYFGPGTRLTVT.